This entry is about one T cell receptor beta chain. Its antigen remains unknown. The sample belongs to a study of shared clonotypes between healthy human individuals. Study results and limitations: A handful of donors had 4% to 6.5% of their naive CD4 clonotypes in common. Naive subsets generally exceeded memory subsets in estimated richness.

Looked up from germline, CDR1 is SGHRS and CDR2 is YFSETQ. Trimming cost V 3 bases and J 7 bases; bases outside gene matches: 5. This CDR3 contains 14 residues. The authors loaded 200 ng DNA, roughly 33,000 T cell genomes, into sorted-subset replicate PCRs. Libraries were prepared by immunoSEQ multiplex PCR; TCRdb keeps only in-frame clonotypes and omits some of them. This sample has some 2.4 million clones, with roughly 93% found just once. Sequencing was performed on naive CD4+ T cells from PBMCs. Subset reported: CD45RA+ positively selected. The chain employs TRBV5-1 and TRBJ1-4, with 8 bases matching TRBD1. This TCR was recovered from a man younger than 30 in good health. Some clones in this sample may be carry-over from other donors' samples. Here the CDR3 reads CASSSSTGGEKLFF. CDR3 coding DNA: TGCGCCAGCAGCTCCAGTACAGGGGGTGAAAAACTGTTTTTT.